The TCR beta chain under discussion was sequenced for a study of liver allograft versus peripheral blood T cells. Study-level information: Intrahepatic T cell receptor repertoires from transplanted livers were compared against repertoires in recipients' peripheral blood.

V lost 3 bases to trimming and J lost 0 bases, with 14 bases between them. This CDR3 has 16 amino acids. Germline CDR1 reads MGHDK; CDR2 reads SYGVNS. TCRdb analysed the reads with MiXCR anew, one entry per CDR3 protein. Counted here are approximately 9,000 distinct CDR3 sequences, 15% occurring once; the ten biggest clones make up around 3%. The receptor was derived from a human patient who had a liver transplant. Part of the T cells may come from the graft donor. The chain couples TRBV25-1 to TRBJ1-2; D not resolved. The CDR3 loop reads CASSDKSERANYGYTF. The DNA of the CDR3 is TGTGCCAGCAGTGATAAAAGCGAGAGGGCTAACTATGGCTACACCTTC.